These 11 T cell receptor beta chains were sequenced from one sample in a study of T cell responses to AZD1222 COVID-19 vaccine. Profiling relied on immunoSEQ multiplex PCR, and the TCRdb table lists in-frame clones only, not all of them. The table has about 160,000 clones, 88% seen once; the top ten hold more than 5.5%. Sequenced material: peripheral blood, taken on day 0 of AZD1222 vaccination. These receptors were taken from an adult in good health.

The chain uses TRBV20-1 and TRBJ2-1; the match to TRBD2 covers 9 bases. The V and J ends lost 3 bases and 7 bases, in that order; junction bases with no gene match: 7. Germline V gives CDR1 DFQATT, CDR2 SNEGSKA (reference sequence). CDR3 size: 14 residues. The CDR3 region has the DNA TGCAGTGCTAGTAAGACTAGCGGTCTTAATGAGCAGTTCTTC. It codes for CSASKTSGLNEQFF.

The chain combines TRBV21-1 with TRBJ1-1. TRBV21-1 is a recognized pseudogene. The CDR3 sequence is 13 residues long. In DNA form, the CDR3 reads TGTGCCAGCAGCAAACGGCAGAACACTGAAGCTTTCTTT. This translates into CASSKRQNTEAFF.

This chain links TRBV5-6 with TRBJ2-2, with 10 bases fitting TRBD2. V shed 4 bases, J shed 3 bases, and the junction held 9 bases outside the gene matches. The length of the CDR3 is 17 residues. The germline V gene has CDR1 SGHDT and CDR2 YYEEEE. The CDR3 reads CASSGGLAATYTGELFF. In DNA, the CDR3 is TGTGCCAGCAGCGGAGGACTAGCGGCTACCTACACCGGGGAGCTGTTTTTT.

The chain joins TRBV6-5 to TRBJ2-7, with 7 nucleotides matching TRBD1. The CDR3 length is 15 residues. Germline loops: CDR1 MNHEY, CDR2 SVGAGI. V shed 6 bases, J shed 4 bases, and the junction held 12 bases outside the gene matches. In nucleotides, the CDR3 is TGTGCCAGCAGCTCTCCGGGACAGACGATTTACGAGCAGTACTTC. This codes for CASSSPGQTIYEQYF.

The chain combines TRBV24-1 with TRBJ2-5, with unresolved D. V lost 2 bases to trimming and J lost 5 bases, with 11 bases between them. Germline V gene lookup returns CDR1 KGHDR and CDR2 SFDVKD. The CDR3 covers 14 residues. CDR3 DNA sequence: TGTGCCACCAGTGATTCGTTTTGGGATGAGACCCAGTACTTC. Its protein product is CATSDSFWDETQYF.

The sample holds a few counts of this clone. This chain joins TRBV2 and TRBJ2-7; 7 positions agree with TRBD2. V was clipped by 0 bases and J by 6 bases; unmatched bases: 5. The CDR3 totals 14 residues. Germline V gene sequence: CDR1 SNHLY, CDR2 FYNNEI. DNA for the CDR3: TGTGCCAGCAGTGAAGCGGGAGGGCCTATCGAGCAGTACTTC. Its protein product is CASSEAGGPIEQYF.

The rearrangement joins TRBV5-1 to TRBJ1-5, with 10 bases lining up with TRBD1. V was pared by 4 bases and J by 2 bases, with 6 bases of the junction left unmatched. The CDR3 loop spans 16 amino acids. Germline V gene sequence: CDR1 SGHRS, CDR2 YFSETQ. CDR3 loop: CASSPTGTGGNQPQHF. The CDR3 DNA reads TGCGCCAGCAGCCCCACCGGGACAGGGGGCAATCAGCCCCAGCATTTT.

The rearrangement joins TRBV10-3 to TRBJ1-6; TRBD1 aligns across 7 bases. The CDR3 loop spans 16 amino acids. V trimming: 5 bases; J trimming: 9 bases; junction bases outside the gene matches: 13. Germline values: CDR1 ENHRY, CDR2 SYGVKD. The CDR3 DNA follows: TGTGCCATCAGTATACAGGGGACTACGGCTGGTTCACCCCTCCACTTT. Translation gives CAISIQGTTAGSPLHF.

For this clone: The sample contains more than one DNA sequence encoding this CDR3. The V and J genes are TRBV9 and TRBJ1-3, with D possibly being TRBD1 (5 bases). The CDR3 contains 15 residues. Germline-derived CDR1 and CDR2 are SGDLS and YYNGEE. V shed 2 bases and J shed 0 bases, with 9 bases lying between them. This chain's CDR3 is CASSVGGTSGNTIYF. Here the CDR3 DNA reads TGTGCCAGCAGCGTGGGGGGGACCTCTGGAAACACCATATATTTT.

V gene TRBV28 combines with J gene TRBJ1-2; perhaps TRBD1 as D (6 bases). V was shortened by 6 bases and J by 5 bases, with 10 bases between the two germline ends. CDR1 is MDHEN, CDR2 SYDVKM, per germline. This CDR3 contains 12 residues. CDR3 in amino acids: CASRGGLYGYTF. The DNA for the CDR3 is TGTGCCAGCAGGGGGGGCTTGTATGGCTACACCTTC.

V is TRBV7-9 and J is TRBJ1-1, with a tentative D call TRBD1 (5 bases). Per the germline V gene, CDR1 is SEHNR and CDR2 is FQNEAQ (reference sequence). This CDR3 region has 16 residues. Deletions cut 4 bases from V and 1 base from J, with 16 bases between. The CDR3 nucleotides read TGTGCCAGCAGCTCCCCCAGTTTCGGACAGAACACTGAAGCTTTCTTT. Protein sequence: CASSSPSFGQNTEAFF.